The 5 T cell receptor beta chains listed next were all sequenced from one sample in a study of shared clonotypes between healthy human individuals. Clones were read by immunoSEQ multiplex PCR, and TCRdb kept only the in-frame ones, dropping some. Found here are about 2.3 million clones, around 90% of them singletons; the top ten hold 0.3% to 0.45%. The source material was naive CD4+ T cells from PBMCs. This sample's subset: CD45RA+ positively selected. These receptors originate from a man aged 18 to 30 in good health. Some clones in this sample may be carry-over from other donors' samples.

V and J are TRBV5-1 and TRBJ1-1; 8 positions match TRBD1. V shed 4 bases and J 4 bases; nucleotides not matched to a gene: 6. Germline V gives CDR1 SGHRS, CDR2 YFSETQ. CDR3 length: 14 amino acids. This CDR3 is CASSADRGGTEAFF. The CDR3 bases are TGCGCCAGCAGCGCAGACAGGGGTGGCACTGAAGCTTTCTTT.

V usage is TRBV5-4 and J usage is TRBJ2-5; D gene ambiguous. Germline loops: CDR1 SGHNT, CDR2 YYREEE (reference sequence). Trimming shortened V by 4 bases and J by 0 bases, and 13 bases separated the two germline ends. This CDR3 contains 15 residues. The CDR3 here is CASSPGKLYQETQYF. CDR3 nucleotides: TGTGCCAGCAGCCCTGGAAAGTTGTACCAAGAGACCCAGTACTTC. The full variable domain, with the rest looked up from reference TRBV5-4 and TRBJ2-5, is ETGVTQSPTHLIKTRGQQVTLRCSSQSGHNTVSWYQQALGQGPQFIFQYYREEENGRGNFPPRFSGLQFPNYSSELNVNALELDDSALYLCASSPGKLYQETQYFGPGTRLLVL.

In regard to this clone: This sample also contains other DNA sequences that code for the same CDR3. V is TRBV4-1 and J is TRBJ1-2; D is perhaps TRBD1 (5 bases). The CDR3 loop spans 15 amino acids. V lost 0 bases, J lost 4 bases, and 12 bases lay in between. Germline CDR1 and CDR2: MGHRA and YSYEKL. DNA of the CDR3: TGCGCCAGCAGCCAAGAGGGGGGTTTTAGCTATGGCTACACCTTC. Its translation: CASSQEGGFSYGYTF.

This clone was found once. The chain has TRBV7-3 and TRBJ2-1; unclear D gene. Germline V gene sequence: CDR1 SGHTA, CDR2 FQGTGA. With 0 bases removed from V and 4 bases from J, the gap between germline ends came to 22 bases. This CDR3 comprises 19 residues. The CDR3 nucleotides read TGTGCCAGCAGCTTAACGTCCCCCTACACGGCCGCTAGTTACAATGAGCAGTTCTTC. It yields the protein CASSLTSPYTAASYNEQFF.

The V and J genes are TRBV7-6 and TRBJ2-7; 11 nucleotides agree with TRBD2. J was trimmed by 1 base and V by 3 bases; bases with no gene match: 11. This CDR3 has 18 amino acids. Germline CDR1 and CDR2: SGHVS and FNYEAQ. CDR3 DNA sequence: TGTGCCAGCAGCTTGAGACTAGCGGGACCTAAACTTTCCTACGAGCAGTACTTC. Amino acids: CASSLRLAGPKLSYEQYF.